The 21 T cell receptor beta chains listed next were all sequenced from one sample in a study of cytomegalovirus exposure and HLA in healthy donors. Amplification used 60 Vbeta primers and 13 Jbeta primers. Generated by immunoSEQ multiplex PCR, the TCRdb table keeps only in-frame clones and is missing some. This repertoire shows 200,000 or so clones, roughly 87% found once; its top ten account for about 0.21%. Input material: PBMCs. All receptors come from a girl in the first two years of life in good health and CMV-seronegative.

The chain recombines TRBV18 with TRBJ2-7; 11 nucleotides match TRBD2. Losses at the gene ends were 3 bases for V and 3 bases for J; bases not matched to a gene: 4. The germline gives CDR1 KGHSH, CDR2 LQKENI. This CDR3 has 15 amino acids. The CDR3 here is CASSPGLAVLYEQYF. DNA of the CDR3: TGTGCCAGCTCACCGGGACTAGCGGTCCTCTACGAGCAGTACTTC.

The chain combines TRBV19 with TRBJ1-3; TRBD1 matches at 9 bases. This CDR3 is 14 amino acids long. The V segment lost 4 bases and the J segment 2 bases; nucleotides outside the gene matches: 0. Germline V gene lookup returns CDR1 LNHDA and CDR2 SQIVND (reference sequence). CDR3 bases: TGTGCCAGTAGTAGACAGGGGGCTGGAAACACCATATATTTT. Translation: CASSRQGAGNTIYF.

The V gene is TRBV2, the J gene TRBJ2-5, with TRBD2 matching 9 bases. This CDR3 contains 16 residues. The germline CDR1 and CDR2 sequences are SNHLY and FYNNEI. V trimming: 9 bases; J trimming: 1 base; junction bases outside the gene matches: 12. The CDR3 sequence: CASRISRAGGQETQYF. The CDR3 DNA is TGTGCCAGTCGAATCTCACGAGCGGGAGGCCAAGAGACCCAGTACTTC.

This chain connects TRBV15 to TRBJ2-3; 10 bases agree with TRBD2. Germline trimming cut 5 bases from V and 6 bases from J; bases unmatched to any gene: 5. The CDR3 sequence is 14 residues long. Germline lookup yields CDR1 LNHNV and CDR2 YYDKDF (reference sequence). CDR3 amino acids: CATSVAGGYDTQYF. The CDR3 region has the DNA TGTGCCACCAGCGTAGCGGGAGGATATGATACGCAGTATTTT.

The chain combines TRBV30 with TRBJ2-7; 11 bases are shared with TRBD2. There are 16 residues in the CDR3. J lost 5 bases, V lost 2 bases, and 11 bases had no gene match. The germline gives CDR1 GTSNPN, CDR2 SVGIG (reference sequence). In nucleotides, the CDR3 is TGTGCCTGGAGTTTCACGGAGACTAGCGGGAAAAACGAGCAGTACTTC. Protein product: CAWSFTETSGKNEQYF.

Only one count was recorded for this clone. The V call is TRBV5-4, the J call TRBJ2-3; D unclear. V lost 1 base and J 6 bases, leaving 9 bases between the germline ends. CDR3 size: 13 residues. CDR1 is SGHNT, CDR2 YYREEE, per germline (reference sequence). CDR3 protein: CASSLWSRDTQYF. CDR3 DNA sequence: TGTGCCAGCAGCTTGTGGTCGCGGGATACGCAGTATTTT.

This clone was observed a handful of times. V is TRBV6-1 and J is TRBJ1-1; 8 bases align to TRBD1. CDR1 is MNHNS, CDR2 SASEGT, per germline. V trimming: 6 bases; J trimming: 8 bases; junction bases outside the gene matches: 8. CDR3 length: 13 residues. CDR3 in DNA: TGTGCCAGCAGACGCGGACAGGGCTACGAAGCTTTCTTT. Translating gives CASRRGQGYEAFF.

The chain has TRBV5-6 and TRBJ1-1, with D possibly matching TRBD1 (5 bases). Germline CDR1 is SGHDT and CDR2 is YYEEEE. The V gene lost 7 bases and the J gene lost 10 bases, with 17 bases spanning the gap. This CDR3 comprises 12 residues. The DNA of the CDR3 is TGTGCCAGCGCGGGGAGGGGCACGGGAGCTTTCTTT. Translated: CASAGRGTGAFF.

This rearrangement joins TRBV5-1 to TRBJ2-7; 7 positions match TRBD2. The junction had 21 bases not matched to a gene; V was cut back by 2 bases and J by 4 bases. The CDR3 has 19 amino acids. Germline assignment: CDR1 SGHRS and CDR2 YFSETQ. This CDR3 reads CASSFTERSLATLLYEQYF. The CDR3, as DNA: TGCGCCAGCAGCTTCACGGAACGTTCACTAGCGACGCTATTATACGAGCAGTACTTC.

The CDR3 region is CASSETNRGGLYGYTF. The CDR3, as DNA: TGTGCCAGCAGTGAAACGAACAGGGGGGGATTATATGGCTACACCTTC. The chain uses TRBV6-1 and TRBJ1-2; 8 bases are a match to TRBD1. The V segment lost 2 bases and the J segment 5 bases; nucleotides outside the gene matches: 10. CDR1 is MNHNS and CDR2 is SASEGT in the germline V gene. CDR3 length: 16 amino acids.

The chain uses TRBV6-1 and TRBJ2-5; 7 bases agree with TRBD1. The J call is doubtful: the DNA matches TRBJ2-7 better. The CDR3 spans 15 residues. Germline V gives CDR1 MNHNS, CDR2 SASEGT. The CDR3 sequence: CASKRGGQSSYEQYF. CDR3 in DNA: TGTGCCAGCAAACGAGGGGGACAGAGCTCCTACGAGCAGTACTTC.

The chain is built from TRBV6-5 and TRBJ2-7; 8 bases align to TRBD2. Germline V CDR1 and CDR2: MNHEY, SVGAGI. V was pared by 7 bases and J by 6 bases, with 14 bases of the junction left unmatched. The CDR3 contains 15 residues. The CDR3 DNA reads as TGTGCCAGCACAATATCCGATGCGGGAGGCGTCGAGCAGTACTTC. Protein sequence: CASTISDAGGVEQYF.

The rearrangement joins TRBV19 to TRBJ2-7, with 9 bases that match TRBD1. J was trimmed by 6 bases and V by 5 bases; bases with no gene match: 8. The CDR3 runs 14 residues. Looked up from germline, CDR1 is LNHDA and CDR2 is SQIVND (reference sequence). CDR3 bases: TGTGCCAGTAGTCACCCGACAGGGGGGATCGAGCAGTACTTC. Amino acids: CASSHPTGGIEQYF. The complete variable domain, with remaining parts taken from reference TRBV19 and TRBJ2-7, reads DGGITQSPKYLFRKEGQNVTLSCEQNLNHDAMYWYRQDPGQGLRLIYYSQIVNDFQKGDIAEGYSVSREKKESFPLTVTSAQKNPTAFYLCASSHPTGGIEQYFGPGTRLTVT.

The chain has TRBV27 and TRBJ1-5; maybe TRBD1 (6 bases). V was clipped by 7 bases and J by 2 bases, with 15 bases between them. CDR1 MNHEY and CDR2 SMNVEV come from the germline V gene (reference sequence). The CDR3 has 15 amino acids. In nucleotides, the CDR3 is TGTGCCAGCAAGGGAGGGGGTTCCGGCAATCAGCCCCAGCATTTT. Translation: CASKGGGSGNQPQHF.

This chain links TRBV9 with TRBJ2-3, with 8 positions matching TRBD2. Germline V gene sequence: CDR1 SGDLS, CDR2 YYNGEE. The CDR3 covers 17 residues. The trim removed 3 bases at V and 2 bases at J, leaving 11 bases unmatched. This CDR3 is CASSGSNSGEVTDTQYF. Here the CDR3 DNA reads TGTGCCAGCAGCGGATCCAATAGCGGGGAAGTCACAGATACGCAGTATTTT.

The rearrangement joins TRBV5-1 to TRBJ2-5, with 12 bases aligning to TRBD2. The CDR3 is made up of 15 amino acids. Losses at the gene ends were 2 bases for V and 2 bases for J; bases not matched to a gene: 1. Germline CDR1 SGHRS, CDR2 YFSETQ. The CDR3 DNA reads TGCGCCAGCAGCTTTACTAGCGGGGGGCAAGAGACCCAGTACTTC. Translated: CASSFTSGGQETQYF. The variable domain in full, with the rest retrieved from reference TRBV5-1 and TRBJ2-5, is KAGVTQTPRYLIKTRGQQVTLSCSPISGHRSVSWYQQTPGQGLQFLFEYFSETQRNKGNFPGRFSGRQFSNSRSEMNVSTLELGDSALYLCASSFTSGGQETQYFGPGTRLLVL.

The V and J genes are TRBV18 and TRBJ2-4, with a possible D match to TRBD2 (6 bases). The germline gives CDR1 KGHSH, CDR2 LQKENI. This CDR3 has 18 amino acids. V dropped 2 bases and J dropped 1 base, with 18 bases sitting between them. CDR3 nucleotides: TGTGCCAGCTCACCAATCCTTCCGGGAGCCCTGGCCAAAAACATTCAGTACTTC. Amino acids: CASSPILPGALAKNIQYF.

This chain uses TRBV29-1 with TRBJ2-2; D might be TRBD1 (6 bases). This CDR3 is built from 13 residues. V was pared by 3 bases and J by 5 bases, with 10 bases between. Germline V gene lookup returns CDR1 SQVTM and CDR2 ANQGSEA. The CDR3 coding sequence is TGCAGCGTTGATCTCCAGGGGACCGGGGAGCTGTTTTTT. It is translated as CSVDLQGTGELFF.

J is TRBJ1-5 and V is TRBV19, with D unclear. CDR3 length: 13 residues. The V gene lost 10 bases and the J gene lost 5 bases, with 15 bases spanning the gap. Per germline, CDR1 LNHDA and CDR2 SQIVND (reference sequence). The CDR3 DNA follows: TGTGCCACCGCCGCGGGAATCCATCAGCCCCAGCATTTT. The encoded protein is CATAAGIHQPQHF.

The J gene is TRBJ1-5, the V gene TRBV28; D is uncertain. Germline CDR1 and CDR2: MDHEN and SYDVKM. V shed 0 bases and J shed 2 bases, with 5 bases lying between them. The CDR3 has 14 residues. This chain's CDR3 is CASSLWQGNQPQHF. CDR3 nucleotides: TGTGCCAGCAGTTTATGGCAGGGCAATCAGCCCCAGCATTTT.

This chain connects TRBV5-1 to TRBJ1-2; 7 bases fit TRBD1. Per the germline V gene, CDR1 is SGHRS and CDR2 is YFSETQ. The CDR3 sequence is 14 residues long. The ends lost 3 bases at V and 3 bases at J; junction bases unmatched: 5. The DNA for the CDR3 is TGCGCCAGCAGCTCACAGGGGCAGGACTATGGCTACACCTTC. This translates into CASSSQGQDYGYTF.